This entry concerns a single T cell receptor beta chain. The antigen remains unidentified. This record comes from a study of T cell repertoires in cytomegalovirus infection. Background on the study: It can be stated that public TCR beta signatures indicated CMV infection as well as a matching HLA type.

Germline values: CDR1 LGHNA, CDR2 YNFKEQ. The CDR3 covers 17 residues. Trimming removed 0 bases at V and 0 bases at J, with 12 bases between. Notes on the study in general: CMV-specific HLA-C-restricted TCR beta clonotypes dominated the ex vivo response. Identification of carriers of CMV plus the relevant HLA was achieved through cumulative public TCR beta family frequency.

TCRdb fed the reads into MiXCR, producing one record per CDR3 protein. The sample carries approximately 730,000 distinct CDR3 sequences, under 35% recorded once. Sequenced material: cultured CD8+ T cells from PBMCs, taken from culture after CMV antigen stimulation. The clonotype comes from a human donor in good health (CMV status not recorded). Some clones in this sample may be carry-over from other donors' samples. The rearrangement joins TRBV4-2 to TRBJ1-3; no clear D gene. CDR3 nucleotides: TGTGCCAGCAGCCAAGAACACAGTGCTATCTCTGGAAACACCATATATTTT. It codes for CASSQEHSAISGNTIYF.